The sequence of this T cell receptor beta chain was determined in a study of T cell responses to AZD1222 COVID-19 vaccine. Findings and limits, study-wide: The reported proportion of spike-specific TCRs targeting unmutated variant regions was nearly half. Recipients of two AZD1222 doses showed rising Spike-specific TCR breadth and depth. Repertoire sampling happened only post peak T cell response. Donor demographics were predominantly white British with a female majority; clonal diversity may be underestimated.

A remark on this clone: What it binds is unknown.

Profiled with immunoSEQ multiplex PCR; TCRdb holds only in-frame clones, not every one. Of some 190,000 clones listed, 80% to 95% are singletons. CDR3 length: 16 amino acids. The V gene end was trimmed by 0 bases and the J gene end by 4 bases; junction bases not matched to a gene: 3. Germline CDR1 reads SGDLS; CDR2 reads YYNGEE. This chain joins TRBV9 and TRBJ2-1; TRBD2 agrees at 11 bases. The TCR comes from an adult who received the AZD1222 COVID-19 vaccine. The sequencing used peripheral blood, collected 28 days after the second AZD1222 dose. The CDR3 here is CASSVASSGRYNEQFF. CDR3 DNA: TGTGCCAGCAGCGTAGCGTCTAGCGGGAGGTACAATGAGCAGTTCTTC.